This T cell receptor beta chain was sequenced in a study of blood T cell repertoires in acute mononucleosis (dated by TCRdb to the early 2020s). General notes on the study: Acute-phase samples were taken within 2 weeks of symptom onset, representing the primary response. Mean blood EBV load was 3.5 to 4.5 log10 genome copies per million B cells during acute infection and 2.6 at convalescence. In acute infection, YVL-BR-specific cells made up a mean of about 2.1% of blood CD8 T cells and GLC-BM-specific cells made up a mean of roughly 1.2%.

For TCR profiling, total RNA from at least 9,500 sorted tetramer+ CD8 T cells was reverse transcribed into cDNA. CDR3 regions were amplified by PCR with primers annealing to V and J regions, adding unique molecular identifiers to track templates. The immunoSEQ platform, including its sequencing and error-correction standards, was used to profile TCRalpha and TCRbeta chains. In the source study's methods: Clonal copy numbers were corrected for sequencing and PCR errors, and IMGT conventions were followed to define CDR3s. Analysis was limited to productive rearrangements and used immunoSEQ Analyzer versions 2.0 and 3.0, and gene-pairing frequencies were further processed in Microsoft Excel. V-J pairings were visualized as Circos plots, and CDR3 motifs were found with MEME plus a custom motifSearch program. The probability of generation of TCR sequences was calculated using the OLGA algorithm. Clonotypes seen at both visits were called persistent; those seen only acutely were nonpersistent; those seen only at convalescence were de novo. Any amino acid clonotype used by more than one donor was defined as a public TCR. Drawn from immuneACCESS, this table holds only the in-frame rearrangements with V and J called that TCRdb kept. Clones are partly lost; checked studies trace under half to an unresolved V gene and leave the rest unexplained. That table is the source of V, J and clone size, and D and trimming were worked out from the DNA. This sample comprises approximately 670 clones, about 36% of them detected only once. More than 40% of the sample is held by the ten biggest clonotypes.

In this sample, this clone turned up many times. Per-base qualities were not stored, and no clone one base away is much larger. The time point label, as the study defines it: acute infectious mononucleosis, at clinical presentation within 2 weeks of symptom onset (visit 1). The study tracked CD8 T cell responses to two immunodominant EBV epitopes, BRLF1 109 (YVL-BR) and BMLF1 280 (GLC-BM), over primary infection. Primary EBV infection was taken to be indicated by a positive serum heterophile antibody test and EBV viral capsid antigen-specific IgM. Total CD8 T cells were first enriched from PBMCs by magnetic positive selection (MACS). A FACSAria III was used to sort live CD3+ CD8+ tetramer+ cells to over 85% purity. A PE-conjugated tetramer loaded with the BMLF1 280-288 peptide was used to sort the cells. After tetramer sorting, TCR repertoires of EBV epitope-specific CD8 T cells were deep-sequenced directly ex vivo at acute infection and at convalescence. The donors were three individuals between roughly 18 and 29 years old who had clinical acute infectious mononucleosis and laboratory evidence of primary EBV infection. Heparinized peripheral blood was collected once when donors presented clinically with mononucleosis symptoms and a second time roughly 6 months afterward. PBMCs were isolated by Ficoll-Paque density gradient centrifugation.

The paper's findings and limits, for the study overall: With only a few donors in the cohort, group averages were based on very few individuals. Because only a fraction of each donor's blood was analyzed, sampling error might partly account for the low clonotype overlap between the acute and convalescent samples. Both chains appeared to be involved in GLC-BM selection, with public TCRbeta motifs on BV14-BJ2 and BV20-BJ1 together with a TCRalpha motif on AV5-AJ31. Although only around 9.6% of unique acute clonotypes carried over into convalescence, these persisting clonotypes made up most of the response, and the remainder were seemingly replaced by new, diverse de novo clonotypes.

The germline V gene encodes CDR1 MGHRA and CDR2 YSYEKL. Trimming costs V 0 bases and J 5 bases, and their ends lie 7 bases apart. The CDR3 runs 13 residues from the cysteine to the phenylalanine. The kept DNA is CDR3 alone, 39 bases in frame from the first base. Here the sequenced sample was EBV GLC epitope tetramer+ CD8+ T cells sorted from PBMCs, taken during acute infectious mononucleosis. This specimen's cell subset or site label, interpreted: CD8 T cells binding tetramer with EBV BMLF1 280-288 peptide (GLC-BM). This receptor chain uses TRBV4-1 and TRBJ2-5, and the D gene may be TRBD1, 5 bases matching. The source is a man between 18 and 29 years old with infectious mononucleosis caused by EBV. CDR3 protein: CASSQDGAETQYF. The base sequence is TGCGCCAGCAGCCAAGATGGGGCGGAGACCCAGTACTTC.